These 19 T cell receptor beta chains share one sample of origin, sequenced in a study of monozygotic twins with inflammatory bowel disease. TCRdb reprocessed the 5' RACE reads and keeps a single row for each CDR3 protein, giving no DNA. The sample holds roughly 120,000 distinct CDR3 sequences. The sample taken for sequencing was blood. These receptors were taken from a human donor with ulcerative colitis or Crohn's disease, or a healthy co-twin of an affected twin (not recorded which).

This CDR3 reads CSAGTGTGYNSPLHF. The rearrangement links TRBV20-1 to TRBJ1-6; TCRdb designates TRBD1, a call that cannot be tested without DNA. Germline lookup yields CDR1 DFQATT and CDR2 SNEGSKA (reference sequence). The CDR3 runs to 15 residues.

This rearrangement joins TRBV29-1 to TRBJ2-1; the D call of TRBD2 rests on TCRdb alone, since no DNA is present to check it. This CDR3 spans 15 amino acids. Germline V gene sequence: CDR1 SQVTM, CDR2 ANQGSEA. This CDR3 reads CSGKTGTPRGNEQFF.

The V gene is TRBV5-4, the J gene TRBJ2-3; as DNA is missing, the TRBD1 call by TCRdb cannot be tested. CDR1 and CDR2 (germline): SGHNT, YYREEE (reference sequence). This CDR3 contains 16 residues. CDR3 in amino acids: CASSHAGARGPDTQYF. The full variable domain, completed using reference TRBV5-4 and TRBJ2-3, is ETGVTQSPTHLIKTRGQQVTLRCSSQSGHNTVSWYQQALGQGPQFIFQYYREEENGRGNFPPRFSGLQFPNYSSELNVNALELDDSALYLCASSHAGARGPDTQYFGPGTRLTVL.

This chain uses TRBV7-9 with TRBJ1-5; the D gene TCRdb calls, TRBD1, cannot be checked with no DNA. Germline V gene data show CDR1 as SEHNR and CDR2 as FQNEAQ (reference sequence). This CDR3 is built from 14 residues. The CDR3 sequence is CASAPTGGDQPQHF.

The J gene is TRBJ1-5, the V gene TRBV3-1. The germline V gene encodes CDR1 LGHDT and CDR2 YNNKEL (reference sequence). The CDR3 totals 14 residues. CDR3 sequence: CASSSARENQPQHF.

The chain has TRBV7-9 and TRBJ1-6; the D gene TCRdb calls, TRBD1, cannot be checked with no DNA. CDR3 length: 17 residues. Germline V lookup: CDR1 SEHNR, CDR2 FQNEAQ (reference sequence). The CDR3 region is CASSPDIPGQGISPLHF.

The V call is TRBV7-2, the J call TRBJ2-7; the D call of TRBD2 rests on TCRdb alone, since no DNA is present to check it. Germline V lookup: CDR1 SGHTA, CDR2 FQGNSA. The CDR3 contains 19 residues. CDR3 amino acids: CASSLAGGLAGTRPYEQYF.

The chain combines TRBV15 with TRBJ1-5. Germline CDR1 is LNHNV and CDR2 is YYDKDF (reference sequence). This CDR3 has 15 residues. The CDR3 here is CATSHTRLSVQPQHF.

The chain carries TRBV19 and TRBJ1-6. The CDR3 loop spans 14 amino acids. The germline gives CDR1 LNHDA, CDR2 SQIVND (reference sequence). The CDR3 reads CASSTSRTDSPLHF.

The V and J genes are TRBV5-1 and TRBJ2-1; checking the TCRdb D call of TRBD1 is not possible without DNA. CDR3 length: 14 amino acids. CDR1 SGHRS and CDR2 YFSETQ come from the germline V gene. CDR3 sequence reads: CASSPGGAENEQFF. Looking up the rest from reference TRBV5-1 and TRBJ2-1 gives the full variable domain: KAGVTQTPRYLIKTRGQQVTLSCSPISGHRSVSWYQQTPGQGLQFLFEYFSETQRNKGNFPGRFSGRQFSNSRSEMNVSTLELGDSALYLCASSPGGAENEQFFGPGTRLTVL.

This chain uses TRBV18 with TRBJ2-7; checking the TCRdb D call of TRBD1 is not possible without DNA. Germline CDR1 KGHSH, CDR2 LQKENI. The CDR3 is 16 residues long. The CDR3 loop is CASSPETGPRSYEQYF. Full variable domain (remainder filled in from reference TRBV18 and TRBJ2-7): NAGVMQNPRHLVRRRGQEARLRCSPMKGHSHVYWYRQLPEEGLKFMVYLQKENIIDESGMPKERFSAEFPKEGPSILRIQQVVRGDSAAYFCASSPETGPRSYEQYFGPGTRLTVT.

This rearrangement joins TRBV5-6 to TRBJ1-1. CDR3 size: 13 residues. The germline gives CDR1 SGHDT, CDR2 YYEEEE. CDR3 loop: CASSWALGTEAFF.

The rearrangement uses TRBV20-1 and TRBJ2-7. Germline V gene sequence: CDR1 DFQATT, CDR2 SNEGSKA (reference sequence). The CDR3 spans 13 residues. The CDR3 sequence is CSTRHQEAYEQYF.

V and J are TRBV3-1 and TRBJ1-1; TCRdb selects TRBD1, and the lack of DNA leaves this call unchecked. The germline gives CDR1 LGHDT, CDR2 YNNKEL (reference sequence). The CDR3 has 16 amino acids. CDR3 loop: CASSQDTGTGGTEAFF.

The CDR3 reads CASSPRDYRETQYF. This chain joins TRBV11-1 and TRBJ2-5; the TCRdb D gene call, TRBD1, has no DNA to confirm it. The CDR3 consists of 14 residues. Germline V gene sequence: CDR1 SGHAT, CDR2 FQDESV (reference sequence).

This chain connects TRBV5-1 to TRBJ2-3; TCRdb's D call, TRBD2, is unchecked because there is no DNA. Germline-derived CDR1 and CDR2 are SGHRS and YFSETQ. CDR3 length: 15 residues. This CDR3 reads CASIGGAGQTDTQYF.

This chain joins TRBV20-1 and TRBJ2-7; no DNA is available, so the TRBD1 call from TCRdb remains unchecked. Germline assignment: CDR1 DFQATT and CDR2 SNEGSKA (reference sequence). This CDR3 spans 15 amino acids. This chain's CDR3 is CSAGDPGQGERKQYF.

The V call is TRBV12-3 or TRBV12-4, the J call TRBJ2-1; TCRdb names TRBD1, which stays unverified in the absence of DNA. There are 15 residues in the CDR3. CDR3 residues: CASSSYRGRANEQFF.

This sequence joins TRBV19 and TRBJ2-7. CDR3 length: 14 residues. Germline CDR1 reads LNHDA; CDR2 reads SQIVND (reference sequence). CDR3 in amino acids: CASSTASSFYEQYF.